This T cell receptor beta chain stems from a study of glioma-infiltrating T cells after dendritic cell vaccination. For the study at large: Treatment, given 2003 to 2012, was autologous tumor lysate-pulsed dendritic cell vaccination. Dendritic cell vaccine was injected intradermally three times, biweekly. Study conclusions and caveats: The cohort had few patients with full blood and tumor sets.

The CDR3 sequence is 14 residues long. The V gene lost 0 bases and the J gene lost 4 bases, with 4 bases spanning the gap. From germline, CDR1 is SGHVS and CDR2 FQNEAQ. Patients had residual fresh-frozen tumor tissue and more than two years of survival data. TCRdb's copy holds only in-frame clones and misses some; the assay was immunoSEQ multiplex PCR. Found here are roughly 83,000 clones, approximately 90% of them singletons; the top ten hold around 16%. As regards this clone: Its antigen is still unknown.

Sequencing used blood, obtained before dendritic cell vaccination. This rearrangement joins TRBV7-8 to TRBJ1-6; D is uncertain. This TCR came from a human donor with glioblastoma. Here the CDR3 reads CASSLAEYNSPLHF. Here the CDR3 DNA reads TGTGCCAGCAGCTTAGCGGAGTATAATTCACCCCTCCACTTT.